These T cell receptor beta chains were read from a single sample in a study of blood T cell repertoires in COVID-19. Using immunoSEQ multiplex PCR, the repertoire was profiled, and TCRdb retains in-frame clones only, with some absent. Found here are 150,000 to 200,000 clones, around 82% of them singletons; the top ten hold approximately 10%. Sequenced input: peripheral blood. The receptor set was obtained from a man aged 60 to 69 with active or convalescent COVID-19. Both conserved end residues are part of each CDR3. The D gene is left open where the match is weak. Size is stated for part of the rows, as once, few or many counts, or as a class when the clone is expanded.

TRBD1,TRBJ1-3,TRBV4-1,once,TGCGCCAGCAGCCAAGGCGGGACTTGGGGACAGAACACCATATATTTT,CASSQGGTWGQNTIYF
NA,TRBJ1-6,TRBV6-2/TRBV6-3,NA,TGTGCCAGCGGCCAGATCGGGCAGGGTGGTAATTCACCCCTCCACTTT,CASGQIGQGGNSPLHF
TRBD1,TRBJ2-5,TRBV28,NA,TGTGCCAGCAGCGCTGGGACAGGGCTTTCACAAGAGACCCAGTACTTC,CASSAGTGLSQETQYF
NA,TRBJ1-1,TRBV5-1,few,TGCGCCAGCAGCTTGGGCGGAGGGGCAAACACTGAAGCTTTCTTT,CASSLGGGANTEAFF
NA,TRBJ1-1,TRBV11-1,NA,TGTGCCAGCAGCTCGAGACAGGTCGGAGATAGGGTAGCTTTCTTT,CASSSRQVGDRVAFF
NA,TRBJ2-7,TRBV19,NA,TGTGCCAGTAGTATAGGATCAGGGGATTACGAGCAGTACTTC,CASSIGSGDYEQYF
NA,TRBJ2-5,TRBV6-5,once,TGTGCCAGCAGTTCCCGTCAAGAGACCCAGTACTTC,CASSSRQETQYF
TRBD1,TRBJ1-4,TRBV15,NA,TGTGCCACCAGCACCACTCAGGGGGCTCGGGAAAAACTGTTTTTT,CATSTTQGAREKLFF
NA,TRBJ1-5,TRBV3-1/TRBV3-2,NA,TGTGCCAGCAGCCAGGGCTGGCAGACTAGCAATCAGCCCCAGCATTTT,CASSQGWQTSNQPQHF
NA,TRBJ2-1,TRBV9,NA,TGTGCCAGCAGCGCCAACAATGAGCAGTTCTTC,CASSANNEQFF
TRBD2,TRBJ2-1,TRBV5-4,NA,TGTGCCAGCAGCTTTTTAAGCGGGGGTGGCAATGAGCAGTTCTTC,CASSFLSGGGNEQFF
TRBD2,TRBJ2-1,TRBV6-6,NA,TGTGCCAGCAGACCGACTAGCGGGAGGTTGTACAATGAGCAGTTCTTC,CASRPTSGRLYNEQFF
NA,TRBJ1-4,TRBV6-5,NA,TGTGCCAGCATAACAGGGAGAGGCGAAAAACTGTTTTTT,CASITGRGEKLFF
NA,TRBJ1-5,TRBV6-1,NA,TGTGCCAGCAGTGAATGGGGGGTCTCGGATCAGCCCCAGCATTTT,CASSEWGVSDQPQHF
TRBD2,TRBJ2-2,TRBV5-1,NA,TGCGCCAGCAGCCCGGGACTAGCCACCACCGGGGAGCTGTTTTTT,CASSPGLATTGELFF
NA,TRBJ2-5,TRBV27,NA,TGTGCCAGCAGTTTGTACAGGGACACCGCAGAGACCCAGTACTTC,CASSLYRDTAETQYF
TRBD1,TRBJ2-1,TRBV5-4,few,TGTGCCAGCAGCAAACAGGGGGCACAAGCCTACAATGAGCAGTTCTTC,CASSKQGAQAYNEQFF
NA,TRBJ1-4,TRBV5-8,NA,TGTGCCAGCAGCTCCCCGGACAGTTACCAAGGAAAACTGTTTTTT,CASSSPDSYQGKLFF
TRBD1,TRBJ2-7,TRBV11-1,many,TGTGCCAGCGGACAGGGACCCTACGACGAGCAGTACTTC,CASGQGPYDEQYF
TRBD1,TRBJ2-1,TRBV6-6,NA,TGTGCCAGCAGTCACAGGGGCGAGGGTGAGCAGTTCTTC,CASSHRGEGEQFF
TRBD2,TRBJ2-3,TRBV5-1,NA,TGCGCCAGCAGCTACGGTCCGGGGGGAAGCACAGATACGCAGTATTTT,CASSYGPGGSTDTQYF
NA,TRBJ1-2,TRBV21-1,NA,TGTGCCAGCAGCCCCCGCCCAAGTAGCCGGGACTATGGCTACACCTTC,CASSPRPSSRDYGYTF
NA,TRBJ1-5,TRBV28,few,TGTGCCAGCAATTTACAGGGCGGCAATCAGCCCCAGCATTTT,CASNLQGGNQPQHF
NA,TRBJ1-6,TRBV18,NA,TGTGCCAGCTCGGATCGGGGGGATCATAATTCACCCCTCCACTTT,CASSDRGDHNSPLHF
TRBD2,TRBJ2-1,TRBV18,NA,TGTGCCAGCTCACCACGGGCGGGAGCTCACAATGAGCAGTTCTTC,CASSPRAGAHNEQFF
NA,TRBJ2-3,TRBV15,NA,TGTGCCACCAGCAGGGCGGATAGCACAGATACGCAGTATTTT,CATSRADSTDTQYF
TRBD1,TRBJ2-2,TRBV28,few,TGTGCCAGCAGGGACAGGGGGCCCGGAACCGGGGAGCTGTTTTTT,CASRDRGPGTGELFF
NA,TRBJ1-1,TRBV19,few,TGTGCCAGTACCCCGAGGGCAGGTTACATGAACACTGAAGCTTTCTTT,CASTPRAGYMNTEAFF
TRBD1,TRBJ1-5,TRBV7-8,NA,TGTGCCAGCAGCTTAGTAGGGGGCATTGAGCCCCAGCATTTT,CASSLVGGIEPQHF
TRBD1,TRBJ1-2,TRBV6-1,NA,TGTGCCAGCAGTGAAGGACAGGGGTTCGGCTACACCTTC,CASSEGQGFGYTF
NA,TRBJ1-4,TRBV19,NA,TGTGCCAGTAGTGTGGCAGGGGCCGTTGCAACTAATGAAAAACTGTTTTTT,CASSVAGAVATNEKLFF
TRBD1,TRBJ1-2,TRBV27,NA,TGTGCCAGCAGTTTATATAGACAGGGGAGCGGTGGCTACACCTTC,CASSLYRQGSGGYTF